The count of the clone carrying this TCR beta chain is one. The data belong to a study of blood T cell repertoires in COVID-19. Overall study context: Spain, Italy and the United States supplied samples that represented acute and convalescent COVID-19. Nucleic acid was either cDNA or gDNA, and it came from T cells, B-cell-depleted T cells, or PBMCs.

In the authors' methods: Reference gene primer amplification gave estimated nucleated cell counts. Assay used: immunoSEQ multiplex PCR; TCRdb lists only in-frame clones, some missing. V, J and clone size were drawn from that table, and D and trimming were deduced from the DNA. The sample lists approximately 77,000 clones, about 80% occurring once. V lost 1 base, J lost 7 bases, and 11 bases lay in between. The CDR3 consists of 15 residues. Looked up from germline, CDR1 is KGHSH and CDR2 is LQKENI. The chain recombines TRBV18 with TRBJ1-6; D possibly corresponds to TRBD1 (6 bases). The receptor was isolated from a woman between 65 and 79 years old with acute or convalescent COVID-19. Sequenced material: peripheral blood. CDR3 sequence: CASSPLRGKNSPLHF. In DNA form, the CDR3 reads TGTGCCAGCTCACCACTTAGGGGGAAAAATTCACCCCTCCACTTT.